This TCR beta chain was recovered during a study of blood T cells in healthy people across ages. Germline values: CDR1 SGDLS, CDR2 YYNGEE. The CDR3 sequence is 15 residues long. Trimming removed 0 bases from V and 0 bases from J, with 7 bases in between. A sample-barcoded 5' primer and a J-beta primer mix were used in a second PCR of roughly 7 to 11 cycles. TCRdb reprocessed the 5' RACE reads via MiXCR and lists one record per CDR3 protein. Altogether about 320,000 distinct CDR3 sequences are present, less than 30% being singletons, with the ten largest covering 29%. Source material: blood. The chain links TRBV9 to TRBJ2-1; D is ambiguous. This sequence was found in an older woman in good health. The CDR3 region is CASSVEAISYNEQFF. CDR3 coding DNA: TGTGCCAGCAGCGTAGAGGCCATCTCCTACAATGAGCAGTTCTTC.